The 23 T cell receptor beta chains below were found in one sample sequenced in a study of cytomegalovirus exposure and HLA in healthy donors. This PCR relied on a set of 60 Vbeta primers and 13 Jbeta primers. Method: immunoSEQ multiplex PCR; TCRdb's copy keeps in-frame clones and lacks some. Altogether fewer than 200,000 clones are present, approximately 80% being singletons, with the ten largest covering over 2%. Sequenced input: PBMCs. Source of these receptors: a man in his sixties in good health and CMV-seronegative.

This chain connects TRBV29-1 to TRBJ1-5; D is uncertain. This CDR3 has 13 amino acids. V gave up 6 bases and J gave up 6 bases, with 15 bases separating them. Germline CDR1 reads SQVTM; CDR2 reads ANQGSEA. The CDR3 DNA is TGCAGCGTGGGCGGGGTGATAGGTCAGCCCCAGCATTTT. This translates into CSVGGVIGQPQHF.

This chain uses TRBV5-1 with TRBJ1-1; the match to TRBD1 covers 8 bases. The CDR3 has 12 residues. Unmatched junction bases numbered 1, after V lost 2 bases and J lost 7 bases. The germline V gene encodes CDR1 SGHRS and CDR2 YFSETQ. This chain's CDR3 is CASSLDRGEAFF. As DNA, the CDR3 is TGCGCCAGCAGCTTAGACAGGGGTGAAGCTTTCTTT.

This clone has just a few counts. The gene calls are TRBV30 and TRBJ2-3; D gene uncertain. The CDR3 loop spans 13 amino acids. Trimming took off 5 bases at V and 3 bases at J, with 12 bases between the two ends. CDR1 and CDR2 from the germline V gene are GTSNPN and SVGIG (reference sequence). CDR3 nucleotide sequence: TGTGCCTGGGGAAGACTGCTTACAGATACGCAGTATTTT. Amino acid sequence: CAWGRLLTDTQYF.

J is TRBJ2-7 and V is TRBV5-4, with no clear D. The germline V gene encodes CDR1 SGHNT and CDR2 YYREEE (reference sequence). Trimming stripped 2 bases from V and 4 bases from J, with 4 bases between. This CDR3 is 11 amino acids long. The CDR3 region has the DNA TGTGCCAGCAGCTTCGGTTACGAGCAGTACTTC. This sequence encodes CASSFGYEQYF.

The rearrangement joins TRBV6-1 to TRBJ2-6, with TRBD1 identical over 8 bases. This CDR3 contains 15 residues. Germline CDR1 is MNHNS and CDR2 is SASEGT. Losses at the gene ends were 5 bases for V and 2 bases for J; bases not matched to a gene: 2. This CDR3 is CASSIQGAGANVLTF. The CDR3 nucleotides are TGTGCCAGCAGTATACAGGGGGCTGGGGCCAACGTCCTGACTTTC.

This chain links TRBV6-4 with TRBJ2-6; 7 bases fit TRBD1. Germline-derived CDR1 and CDR2 are MRHNA and SNTAGT. The junction had 10 bases not matched to a gene; V was cut back by 7 bases and J by 4 bases. This CDR3 has 16 residues. The CDR3 DNA reads as TGTGCCAGCAATGGGGGAGACAGGGCGGGGGCCAACGTCCTGACTTTC. Residues: CASNGGDRAGANVLTF.

This clone was found once. CDR3 bases: TGTGCCAGCAGCTCACGGACTTCCAACAATGAGCAGTTCTTC. It yields the protein CASSSRTSNNEQFF. This chain connects TRBV5-4 to TRBJ2-1; possible D gene TRBD2, 5 bases. The V and J ends lost 3 bases and 5 bases respectively, with 12 bases between them. The CDR3 is made up of 14 amino acids. CDR1 is SGHNT, CDR2 YYREEE, per germline (reference sequence).

As concerns this clone: The germline gene is not matched at one end of the junction; a read error may be the cause. V and J are TRBV2 and TRBJ1-2, with 9 bases lining up with TRBD1. The length of the CDR3 is 16 residues. Germline assignment: CDR1 SNHLY and CDR2 FYNNEI. The chain's CDR3 is CASSNPEQGASSGYPF. CDR3 in DNA: TGTGCCAGCAGCAATCCGGAACAGGGGGCGAGTTCTGGCTACCCCTTC.

The V gene is TRBV10-3, the J gene TRBJ2-1; maybe TRBD2 (5 bases). This CDR3 region has 15 residues. V was trimmed by 3 bases and J by 9 bases, leaving 18 bases between them. Germline V lookup: CDR1 ENHRY, CDR2 SYGVKD. The DNA for the CDR3 is TGTGCCATCAGTGAACCGGGAAGGTCTAGCATTGAGCAGTTCTTC. This encodes CAISEPGRSSIEQFF.

This chain connects TRBV4-3 to TRBJ1-4; 7 bases align to TRBD1. V lost 4 bases and J lost 8; bases outside the gene matches: 7. Germline CDR1 LGHNA, CDR2 YSLEER. The CDR3 contains 14 residues. The CDR3 region is CASSPQGVREKLFF. The DNA for the CDR3 is TGCGCCAGCAGCCCCCAGGGGGTACGCGAAAAACTGTTTTTT.

This clone was counted a few times. The chain has TRBV9 and TRBJ1-3; 8 bases align to TRBD1. This CDR3 is 19 amino acids long. Trimming took 4 bases from V and 0 from J; bases not matched to a gene: 15. In germline, CDR1 is SGDLS, CDR2 YYNGEE. The CDR3 spells CASSPGPGTGLLSGNTIYF. The CDR3 coding sequence is TGTGCCAGCAGCCCAGGGCCGGGGACAGGATTACTCTCTGGAAACACCATATATTTT.

The chain is built from TRBV15 and TRBJ1-4, with D tentatively TRBD1 (6 bases). V was shortened by 3 bases and J by 7 bases, with 21 bases between the two germline ends. Germline-derived CDR1 and CDR2 are LNHNV and YYDKDF (reference sequence). The CDR3 is 17 residues long. CDR3 amino acids: CATSSQLSGGRGEKLFF. In DNA, the CDR3 is TGTGCCACCAGCAGCCAGCTCAGCGGGGGGCGGGGTGAAAAACTGTTTTTT.

The rearrangement uses TRBV29-1 and TRBJ1-2; possible D gene TRBD1, 6 bases. V was trimmed by 7 bases and J by 1 base, leaving 10 bases between them. Germline V gives CDR1 SQVTM, CDR2 ANQGSEA. CDR3 length equals 12 residues. Here the CDR3 DNA reads TGCAGCGGACGACAGGATAACTATGGCTACACCTTC. Amino acid sequence: CSGRQDNYGYTF. The entire variable domain, with the rest obtained from reference TRBV29-1 and TRBJ1-2, is as follows: SAVISQKPSRDICQRGTSLTIQCQVDSQVTMMFWYRQQPGQSLTLIATANQGSEATYESGFVIDKFPISRPNLTFSTLTVSNMSPEDSSIYLCSGRQDNYGYTFGSGTRLTVV.

For this clone: Compared with germline, one end of the junction differs, possibly owing to a read error. The chain combines TRBV18 with TRBJ1-2; 10 nucleotides agree with TRBD1. CDR1 and CDR2 (germline): KGHSH, LQKENI. The CDR3 has 14 residues. DNA for the CDR3: TGTGCCAGCTCACCAGACAGGGGGCTTTCTGGCTACCCCTTC. It specifies CASSPDRGLSGYPF.

The table lists this clone with a few counts. The V and J genes are TRBV7-9 and TRBJ2-5; 10 nucleotides agree with TRBD1. J was trimmed by 5 bases and V by 5 bases; bases with no gene match: 8. From germline, CDR1 is SEHNR and CDR2 FQNEAQ (reference sequence). CDR3 length: 15 residues. The CDR3 DNA is TGTGCCAGCAGCCCCGGCGGACAGGGGGGGGAGACCCAGTACTTC. Translated: CASSPGGQGGETQYF.

The chain is built from TRBV29-1 and TRBJ2-3, with TRBD2 identical over 10 bases. The V gene's germline CDR1 is SQVTM and CDR2 ANQGSEA. With V trimmed by 6 bases and J by 0 bases, 9 bases remained unmatched. The CDR3 totals 16 residues. This chain's CDR3 is CSVDRLAGTSTDTQYF. CDR3 nucleotide sequence: TGCAGCGTCGATAGACTAGCGGGTACTAGCACAGATACGCAGTATTTT.

The rearrangement links TRBV5-1 to TRBJ2-3; 9 bases are shared with TRBD2. The CDR3 contains 16 residues. J lost 5 bases, V lost 3 bases, and 10 bases had no gene match. Germline CDR1 and CDR2: SGHRS and YFSETQ. Written as DNA, the CDR3 is TGCGCCAGCAGCTCTATCATAGCGGGAGCCGTAGATACGCAGTATTTT. Its translation is CASSSIIAGAVDTQYF.

The rearrangement joins TRBV11-2 to TRBJ2-1, with a weak D call TRBD2 (6 bases). V lost 6 bases and J lost 3, with 12 bases in between. This CDR3 has 14 amino acids. Germline V CDR1 and CDR2: SGHAT, FQNNGV. The CDR3 spells CASSKTRSYNEQFF. The CDR3 DNA reads as TGTGCCAGCAGTAAGACTAGGAGCTACAATGAGCAGTTCTTC.

This clone was seen just once. This chain joins TRBV5-5 and TRBJ2-7; D is perhaps TRBD2 (5 bases). Trimming stripped 1 base from V and 1 base from J, with 15 bases between. Germline V gene data show CDR1 as SGHKS and CDR2 as YYEKEE (reference sequence). This CDR3 is built from 16 residues. The CDR3 sequence: CASSLRADAGSYEQYF. CDR3 nucleotides: TGTGCCAGCAGCTTGCGAGCGGATGCCGGGTCCTACGAGCAGTACTTC.

In its sample, this clone was seen a few times. This chain links TRBV7-2 with TRBJ1-5, with TRBD1 matching over 7 bases. The CDR3 totals 17 residues. V lost 0 bases and J lost 0; bases outside the gene matches: 5. Germline CDR1 and CDR2: SGHTA and FQGNSA. CDR3: CASSLADQGDSNQPQHF. The CDR3 DNA is TGTGCCAGCAGCTTAGCCGATCAGGGGGATAGCAATCAGCCCCAGCATTTT.

This clone has only a few counts. The chain couples TRBV14 to TRBJ2-7; 10 nucleotides line up with TRBD2. With V trimmed by 1 base and J by 6 bases, 6 bases remained unmatched. This CDR3 has 15 amino acids. Germline-derived CDR1 and CDR2 are SGHDN and FVKESK. In DNA form, the CDR3 reads TGTGCCAGCAGCCAAGGACTAGCGGGCGTCTCCGAGCAGTACTTC. Translating it yields CASSQGLAGVSEQYF.

A note on this clone: The CDR3 does not end in the conserved phenylalanine or tryptophan, so this is likely a read error. The chain combines TRBV10-3 with TRBJ2-7; perhaps TRBD1 as D (6 bases). V was shortened by 10 bases and J by 2 bases, with 12 bases between the two germline ends. The germline V gene encodes CDR1 ENHRY and CDR2 SYGVKD. This CDR3 is built from 12 residues. As DNA, the CDR3 is TGTGCCAGCCGGGACAACACCTACGAGCAGTACCTC. It is translated as CASRDNTYEQYL.

This clone was seen only once. This chain connects TRBV9 to TRBJ1-1; 9 positions agree with TRBD1. CDR1 and CDR2 (germline): SGDLS, YYNGEE. CDR3 length equals 15 residues. With V trimmed by 4 bases and J by 2 bases, 6 bases remained unmatched. Here the CDR3 DNA reads TGTGCCAGCAGCCCGGGGGACAGGGCAAACACTGAAGCTTTCTTT. Protein sequence: CASSPGDRANTEAFF. Looking up the rest from reference TRBV9 and TRBJ1-1 gives the full variable domain: DSGVTQTPKHLITATGQRVTLRCSPRSGDLSVYWYQQSLDQGLQFLIQYYNGEERAKGNILERFSAQQFPDLHSELNLSSLELGDSALYFCASSPGDRANTEAFFGQGTRLTVV.